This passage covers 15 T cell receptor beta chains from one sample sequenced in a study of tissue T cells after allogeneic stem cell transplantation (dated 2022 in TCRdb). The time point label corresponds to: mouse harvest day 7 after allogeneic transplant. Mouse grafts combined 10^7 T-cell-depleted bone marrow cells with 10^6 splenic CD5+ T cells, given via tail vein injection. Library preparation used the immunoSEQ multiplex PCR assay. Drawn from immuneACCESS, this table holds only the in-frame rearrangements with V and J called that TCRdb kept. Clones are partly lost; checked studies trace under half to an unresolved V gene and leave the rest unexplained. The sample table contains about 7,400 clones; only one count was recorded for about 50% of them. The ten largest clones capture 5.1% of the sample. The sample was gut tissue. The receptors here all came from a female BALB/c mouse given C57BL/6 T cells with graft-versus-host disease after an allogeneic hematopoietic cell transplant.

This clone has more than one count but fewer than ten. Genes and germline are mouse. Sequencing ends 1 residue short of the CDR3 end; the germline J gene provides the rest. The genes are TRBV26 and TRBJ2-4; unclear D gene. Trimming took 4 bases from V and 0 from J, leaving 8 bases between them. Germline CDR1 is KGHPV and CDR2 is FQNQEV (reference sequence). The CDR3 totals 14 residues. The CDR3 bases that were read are TGTGCCAGCAGTCCGAAAGGTAGTCAAAACACCTTGTAC. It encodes CASSPKGSQNTLY. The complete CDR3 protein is CASSPKGSQNTLYF.

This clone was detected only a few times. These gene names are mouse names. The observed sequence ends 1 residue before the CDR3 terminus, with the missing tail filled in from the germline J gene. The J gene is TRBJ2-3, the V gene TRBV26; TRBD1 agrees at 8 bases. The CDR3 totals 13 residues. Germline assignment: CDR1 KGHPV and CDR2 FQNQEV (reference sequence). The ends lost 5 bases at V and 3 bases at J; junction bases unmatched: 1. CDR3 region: CASSGDRAETLYF. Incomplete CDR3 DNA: TGTGCCAGCAGTGGGGACAGGGCAGAAACGCTGTAT.

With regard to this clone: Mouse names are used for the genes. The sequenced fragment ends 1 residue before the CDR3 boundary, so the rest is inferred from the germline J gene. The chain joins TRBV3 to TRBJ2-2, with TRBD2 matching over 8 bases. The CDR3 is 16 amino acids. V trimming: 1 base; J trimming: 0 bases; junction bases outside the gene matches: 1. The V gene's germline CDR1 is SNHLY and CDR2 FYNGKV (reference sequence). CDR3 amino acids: CASSLELGANTGQLYF. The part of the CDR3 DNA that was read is TGTGCCAGCAGCTTAGAACTGGGGGCAAACACCGGGCAGCTCTAC.

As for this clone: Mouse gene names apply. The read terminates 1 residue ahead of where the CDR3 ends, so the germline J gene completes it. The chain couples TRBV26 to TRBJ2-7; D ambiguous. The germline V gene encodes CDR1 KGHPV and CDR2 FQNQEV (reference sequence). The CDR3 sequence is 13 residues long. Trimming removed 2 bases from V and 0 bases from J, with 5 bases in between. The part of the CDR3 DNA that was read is TGTGCCAGCAGTCTGGCACTCTCCTATGAACAGTAC. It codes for CASSLALSYEQY. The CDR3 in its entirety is CASSLALSYEQYF.

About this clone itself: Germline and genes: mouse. The part of the CDR3 DNA that was read is TGCTCCAGCAGTCCTCGGGAAGAAACGCTGTAT. Translated, it gives CSSSPREETLY. The whole CDR3 sequence is CSSSPREETLYF. The V gene is TRBV23, the J gene TRBJ2-3. The CDR3 extends 1 residue past the end of the read, so its final part is completed from the germline J gene. Per germline, CDR1 KGHTA and CDR2 FQNQQP. The CDR3 is 12 amino acids.

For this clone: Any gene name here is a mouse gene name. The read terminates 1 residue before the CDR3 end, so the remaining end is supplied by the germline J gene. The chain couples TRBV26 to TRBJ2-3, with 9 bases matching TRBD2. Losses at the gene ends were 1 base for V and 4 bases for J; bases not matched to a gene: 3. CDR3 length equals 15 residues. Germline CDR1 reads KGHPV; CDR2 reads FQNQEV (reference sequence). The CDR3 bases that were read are TGTGCCAGCAGTCTGTTTGGGGGGGCGCCAGAAACGCTGTAT. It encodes CASSLFGGAPETLY. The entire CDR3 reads CASSLFGGAPETLYF.

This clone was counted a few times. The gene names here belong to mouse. The CDR3 is CASSLLGGGAETLYF. Partial CDR3 DNA: TGTGCCAGCAGTTTACTGGGGGGGGGTGCAGAAACGCTGTAT. V usage is TRBV15 and J usage is TRBJ2-3; 9 bases match TRBD2. Sequencing ends 1 residue short of the CDR3 end; the germline J gene provides the rest. V dropped 2 bases and J dropped 1; count of bases not matched to a gene: 1. CDR1 and CDR2 (germline): SGHND, FRSKSL. The CDR3 length is 15 residues.

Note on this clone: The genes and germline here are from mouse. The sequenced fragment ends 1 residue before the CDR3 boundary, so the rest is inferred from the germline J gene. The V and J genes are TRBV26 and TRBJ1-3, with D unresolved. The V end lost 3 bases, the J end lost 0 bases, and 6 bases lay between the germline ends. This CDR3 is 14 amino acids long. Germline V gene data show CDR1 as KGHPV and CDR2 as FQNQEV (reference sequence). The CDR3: CASSLGLSGNTLYF. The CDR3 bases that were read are TGTGCCAGCAGTCTCGGCCTTTCTGGAAATACGCTCTAT.

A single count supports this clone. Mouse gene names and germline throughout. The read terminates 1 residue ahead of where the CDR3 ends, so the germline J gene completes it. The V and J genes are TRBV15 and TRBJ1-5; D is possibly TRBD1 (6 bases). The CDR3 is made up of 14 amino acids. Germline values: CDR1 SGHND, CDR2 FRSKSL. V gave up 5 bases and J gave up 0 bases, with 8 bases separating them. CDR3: CASSRDNNNQAPLF. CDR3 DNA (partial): TGTGCCAGCAGTCGGGACAATAACAACCAGGCTCCGCTT.

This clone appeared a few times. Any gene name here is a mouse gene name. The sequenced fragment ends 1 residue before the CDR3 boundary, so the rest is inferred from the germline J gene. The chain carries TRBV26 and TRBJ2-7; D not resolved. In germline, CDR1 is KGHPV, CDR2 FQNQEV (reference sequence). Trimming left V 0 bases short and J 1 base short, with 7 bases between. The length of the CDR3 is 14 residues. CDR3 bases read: TGTGCCAGCAGTCTGTCTCGGGCGTCCTATGAACAGTAC. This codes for CASSLSRASYEQY. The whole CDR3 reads CASSLSRASYEQYF.

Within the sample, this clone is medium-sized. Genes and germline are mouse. CDR3 DNA (partial): TGTGCCAGCAGCCTCCGACTGGGGGGGCGCTATGAACAGTAC. Encoded protein: CASSLRLGGRYEQY. The CDR3 reads in full as CASSLRLGGRYEQYF. The V call is TRBV3, the J call TRBJ2-7, with 12 positions matching TRBD2. From the germline J gene comes the end of the CDR3, since the read stops 1 residue before it. After removal of 5 bases from V and 3 bases from J, the junction contained 5 bases not matched to a gene. The CDR3 has 15 residues. In germline, CDR1 is SNHLY, CDR2 FYNGKV (reference sequence).

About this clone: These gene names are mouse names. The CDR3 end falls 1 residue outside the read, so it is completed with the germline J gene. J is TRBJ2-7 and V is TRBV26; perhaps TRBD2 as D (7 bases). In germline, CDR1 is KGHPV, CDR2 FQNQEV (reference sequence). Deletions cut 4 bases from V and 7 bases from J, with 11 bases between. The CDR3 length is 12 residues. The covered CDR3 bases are TGTGCCAGCAGTCGAGGGGGGCAGGAACAGTAC. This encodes CASSRGGQEQY. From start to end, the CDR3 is CASSRGGQEQYF.

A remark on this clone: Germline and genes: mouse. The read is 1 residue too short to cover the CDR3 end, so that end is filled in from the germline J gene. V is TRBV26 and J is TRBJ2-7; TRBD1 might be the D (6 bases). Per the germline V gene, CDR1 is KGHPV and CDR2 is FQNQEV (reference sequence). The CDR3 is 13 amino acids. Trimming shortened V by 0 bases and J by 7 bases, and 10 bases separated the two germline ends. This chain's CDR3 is CASSLSEGVEQYF. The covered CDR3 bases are TGTGCCAGCAGTCTGTCGGAGGGGGTCGAACAGTAC.

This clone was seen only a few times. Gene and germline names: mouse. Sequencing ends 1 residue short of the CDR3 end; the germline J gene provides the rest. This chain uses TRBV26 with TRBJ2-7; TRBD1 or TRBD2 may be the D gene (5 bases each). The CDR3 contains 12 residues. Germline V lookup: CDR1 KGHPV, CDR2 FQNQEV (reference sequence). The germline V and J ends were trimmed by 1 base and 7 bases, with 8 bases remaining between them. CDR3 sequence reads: CASSLWRDEQYF. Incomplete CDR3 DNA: TGTGCCAGCAGTCTGTGGAGGGACGAACAGTAC.

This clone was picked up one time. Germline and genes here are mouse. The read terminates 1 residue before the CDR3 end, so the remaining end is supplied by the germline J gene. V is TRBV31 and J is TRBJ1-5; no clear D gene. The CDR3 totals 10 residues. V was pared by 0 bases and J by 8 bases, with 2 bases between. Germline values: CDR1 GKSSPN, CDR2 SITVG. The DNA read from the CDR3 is TGTGCCTGGAGTCTAGAGGCTCCGCTT. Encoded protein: CAWSLEAPL. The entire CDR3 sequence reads CAWSLEAPLF. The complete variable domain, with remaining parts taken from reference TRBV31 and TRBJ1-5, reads AQTIHQWPVAEIKAVGSPLSLGCTIKGKSSPNLYWYWQATGGTLQQLFYSITVGQVESVVQLNLSASRPKDDQFILSTEKLLLSHSGFYLCAWSLEAPLFGEGTRLSVL.